This T cell receptor (beta chain) is drawn from a study of identical twins. TCRdb processed the 5' RACE reads anew with MiXCR; each CDR3 protein has one entry. The data contain under 400,000 distinct CDR3 sequences, roughly 9% of them singletons. This clonotype was seen many times. CDR1 is SGDLS and CDR2 is YYNGEE in the germline V gene. J lost 5 bases, V lost 0 bases, and 3 bases had no gene match. This CDR3 region has 15 residues. The clonotype originates from a woman in her forties or fifties in good health. This sequence joins TRBV9 and TRBJ2-3, with 10 nucleotides matching TRBD2. Specimen: naive T cells sorted from blood. The CDR3 is CASSVDRLAGDTQYF. In DNA, the CDR3 is TGTGCCAGCAGCGTAGATCGACTAGCGGGAGATACGCAGTATTTT.